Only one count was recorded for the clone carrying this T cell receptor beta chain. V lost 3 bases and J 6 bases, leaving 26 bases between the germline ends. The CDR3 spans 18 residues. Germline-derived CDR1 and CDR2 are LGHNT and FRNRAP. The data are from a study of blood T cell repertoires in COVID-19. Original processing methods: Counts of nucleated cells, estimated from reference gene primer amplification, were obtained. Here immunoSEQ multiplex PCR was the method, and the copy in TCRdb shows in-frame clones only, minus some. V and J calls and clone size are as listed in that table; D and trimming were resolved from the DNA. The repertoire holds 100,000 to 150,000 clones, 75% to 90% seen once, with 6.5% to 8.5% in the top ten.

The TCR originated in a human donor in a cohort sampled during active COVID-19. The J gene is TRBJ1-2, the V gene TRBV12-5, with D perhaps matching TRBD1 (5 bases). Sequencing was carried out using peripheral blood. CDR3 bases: TGTGCTAGTGGTTTCTTATCGGTGTGGGAGGGACGGGTGAATGGCTACACCTTC. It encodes CASGFLSVWEGRVNGYTF.